The 7 T cell receptor beta chains reported below all come from one sample, sequenced in a study of blood T cell repertoires in COVID-19. The repertoire was sequenced with immunoSEQ multiplex PCR; TCRdb's copy has only in-frame clones and lacks some. Among 95,000 or so clones, 70% to 85% were seen once, and the ten largest hold roughly 22%. The sequenced sample consisted of peripheral blood. Source of these receptors: a human donor in a cohort sampled during active COVID-19.

There are a few counts of this clone. V and J are TRBV29-1 and TRBJ2-1; D is uncertain. The CDR3 runs to 14 residues. The germline CDR1 and CDR2 sequences are SQVTM and ANQGSEA. V lost 4 bases and J 1 base, leaving 11 bases between the germline ends. CDR3 bases: TGCAGCGTTGGATGGCAGAAATCCTACAATGAGCAGTTCTTC. Translating gives CSVGWQKSYNEQFF.

The count of this clone is one. This chain links TRBV2 with TRBJ2-6; a weak D match, TRBD1 (5 bases). In germline, CDR1 is SNHLY, CDR2 FYNNEI. This CDR3 has 16 residues. Trimming cost V 4 bases and J 1 base, with 11 bases left between them. DNA of the CDR3: TGTGCCAGCAGTGTTTTAGGGGTTTCTGGGGCCAACGTCCTGACTTTC. Its protein product is CASSVLGVSGANVLTF. The full variable domain, completed using reference TRBV2 and TRBJ2-6, is EPEVTQTPSHQVTQMGQEVILRCVPISNHLYFYWYRQILGQKVEFLVSFYNNEISEKSEIFDDQFSVERPDGSNFTLKIRSTKLEDSAMYFCASSVLGVSGANVLTFGAGSRLTVL.

The chain links TRBV9 to TRBJ2-2, with D maybe TRBD2 (7 bases). Germline-derived CDR1 and CDR2 are SGDLS and YYNGEE. The CDR3 contains 16 residues. V was pared by 0 bases and J by 5 bases, with 14 bases between. The CDR3 protein is CASSVDLRGQTGELFF. The CDR3 coding sequence is TGTGCCAGCAGCGTAGATTTGCGGGGGCAGACCGGGGAGCTGTTTTTT.

The J gene is TRBJ1-2, the V gene TRBV7-2; weak D call: TRBD1 (6 bases). The V gene lost 1 base and the J gene lost 7 bases, with 10 bases spanning the gap. Per the germline V gene, CDR1 is SGHTA and CDR2 is FQGNSA. The CDR3 has 13 residues. The CDR3 sequence: CASSLDRVFGYTF. As DNA, the CDR3 is TGTGCCAGCAGCTTAGACAGGGTATTTGGCTACACCTTC.

The chain uses TRBV7-2 and TRBJ1-3, with D perhaps matching TRBD1 (5 bases). The CDR3 runs 15 residues. V was shortened by 3 bases and J by 0 bases, with 9 bases between the two germline ends. Germline CDR1 is SGHTA and CDR2 is FQGNSA. CDR3 sequence: CASSFQRGSGNTIYF. The CDR3 coding sequence is TGTGCCAGCAGCTTCCAAAGGGGCTCTGGAAACACCATATATTTT.

The chain uses TRBV5-1 and TRBJ2-1; 14 nucleotides agree with TRBD2. The trim removed 6 bases at V and 6 bases at J, leaving 8 bases unmatched. Germline values: CDR1 SGHRS, CDR2 YFSETQ. There are 16 residues in the CDR3. The CDR3 nucleotides read TGCGCCAGCACACCCGCGGGACTAGCGGGGGTCAATGAGCAGTTCTTC. Encoded protein: CASTPAGLAGVNEQFF.

V gene TRBV6-4 combines with J gene TRBJ1-5; D is uncertain. The germline V and J ends were trimmed by 3 bases and 3 bases, with 9 bases remaining between them. CDR1 is MRHNA, CDR2 SNTAGT, per germline. The CDR3 extends over 14 amino acids. Here the CDR3 reads CASSERDTNQPQHF. The CDR3 nucleotides read TGTGCCAGCAGTGAAAGAGACACCAATCAGCCCCAGCATTTT.